Reported below is one T cell receptor beta chain. CDR1 MRHNA and CDR2 SNTAGT come from the germline V gene. This CDR3 comprises 14 residues. V was cut by 3 bases and J by 1 base, with 6 bases left in between. The data originate from a study of cytotoxic CD8 clonotypes in ibrutinib-treated CLL. Whole-study context: Outcomes included 25 or so partial and 2 complete responses; after median around 65 months, roughly 14 stayed remitted and around 12 progressed.

Sequencing was performed with immunoSEQ multiplex PCR; in TCRdb, only in-frame clones are kept and a portion is missing. In the table there are some 200,000 clones, roughly 79% of which are singletons. The TCR originated in a human donor with chronic lymphocytic leukemia. The source material was PBMCs, sampled after 12 months of ibrutinib treatment. The genes are TRBV6-4 and TRBJ2-2; D is unresolved. The CDR3: CASSEAVNTGELFF. The CDR3, as DNA: TGTGCCAGCAGTGAGGCAGTGAACACCGGGGAGCTGTTTTTT.